Sequencing of this T cell receptor (beta chain) was carried out in a study of T cells in Graves' hyperthyroidism and ophthalmopathy. The CDR3 length is 13 residues. V lost 1 base and J lost 12, with 12 bases in between. The germline CDR1 and CDR2 sequences are PRHDT and FYEKMQ (reference sequence). As for this clonotype: Antigen unknown. A much larger clone differs by one base, so this may be a read error.

There were TCR beta CDR3 regions amplified from RNA transcripts. The HTBI primer set was used in a first-round RT-PCR of the TCR CDR3. TCRdb redid the calling of the multiplex PCR reads with MiXCR, one entry per CDR3 protein. Found here are hundreds of thousands of distinct CDR3 sequences, about 45% of them singletons; the top ten hold less than 9%. Not enrolled were patients with uncontrolled infection, other autoimmune disease, pregnancy or lactation. Study results and limitations: A model built on 13 V-J features separated ophthalmopathy from stable hyperthyroidism.

The sample was peripheral blood or thyroid tissue (not recorded which). J is TRBJ1-4 and V is TRBV13, with TRBD1 as a possible D gene (5 bases). The origin of this receptor is an adult man with Graves' disease, either hyperthyroidism or ophthalmopathy (not recorded which). For the CDR3, the DNA is TGTGCCAGCAGCTTAGCCCCGGGGGTTGAACTGTTTTTT. It is translated as CASSLAPGVELFF.